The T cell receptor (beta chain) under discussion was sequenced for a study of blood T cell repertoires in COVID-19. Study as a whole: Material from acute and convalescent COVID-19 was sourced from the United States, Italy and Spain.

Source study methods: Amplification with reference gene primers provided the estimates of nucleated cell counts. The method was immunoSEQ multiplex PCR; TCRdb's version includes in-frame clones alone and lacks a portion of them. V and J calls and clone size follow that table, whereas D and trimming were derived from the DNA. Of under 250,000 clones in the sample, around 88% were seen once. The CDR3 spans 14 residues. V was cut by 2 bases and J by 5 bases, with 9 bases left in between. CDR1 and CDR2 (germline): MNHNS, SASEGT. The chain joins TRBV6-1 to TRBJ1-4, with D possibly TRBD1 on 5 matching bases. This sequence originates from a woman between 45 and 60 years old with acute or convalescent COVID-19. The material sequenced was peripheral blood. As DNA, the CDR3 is TGTGCCAGCAGTGAATTGACAGAGAATGAAAAACTGTTTTTT. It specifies CASSELTENEKLFF.